This passage covers 9 T cell receptor beta chains from one sample sequenced in a study of metastatic and nonmetastatic thyroid tumors. TCRdb re-called clones from the PCR reads using MiXCR. The sample lists about 20,000 clones; 10% to 15% were seen once. Before thyroid surgery, none of the patients had received any treatment. Sequenced: blood. All receptors derive from a male donor with papillary thyroid cancer or a benign thyroid nodule (not recorded which). Some clones in this sample may be carry-over from other donors' samples.

In this sample, this clone turned up many times. The V gene is TRBV6-1, the J gene TRBJ1-4; D uncertain. V lost 1 base and J lost 0, with 12 bases in between. The CDR3 loop spans 17 amino acids. Germline CDR1 and CDR2: MNHNS and SASEGT. This CDR3 is CASSEEVLYATNEKLFF. Written as DNA, the CDR3 is TGTGCCAGCAGTGAAGAAGTCCTCTACGCAACTAATGAAAAACTGTTTTTT.

This clone was recorded many times. The rearrangement uses TRBV20-1 and TRBJ1-2; the D is unclear. Between the trimmed V and J ends, which lost 7 bases and 0 bases, there was a span of 12 bases. This CDR3 comprises 13 residues. Per germline, CDR1 DFQATT and CDR2 SNEGSKA (reference sequence). This CDR3 is CSDTALANYGYTF. In nucleotides, the CDR3 is TGCAGTGATACAGCTTTAGCTAACTATGGCTACACCTTC.

The J gene is TRBJ1-2, the V gene TRBV7-9; D possibly corresponds to TRBD1 (5 bases). The CDR3 has 15 amino acids. Trimming removed 4 bases at V and 2 bases at J, with 14 bases between. Germline CDR1 SEHNR, CDR2 FQNEAQ (reference sequence). CDR3 in amino acids: CASSSIREGNYGYTF. The DNA for the CDR3 is TGTGCCAGCAGCTCAATCAGGGAAGGGAACTATGGCTACACCTTC.

This clone has just a few counts. The chain carries TRBV27 and TRBJ2-2; D gene unclear. This CDR3 contains 14 residues. Trimming took 2 bases from V and 5 from J, leaving 9 bases between them. The V gene's germline CDR1 is MNHEY and CDR2 SMNVEV (reference sequence). CDR3 nucleotides: TGTGCCAGCAGTTTAATTTGGTCTACCGGGGAGCTGTTTTTT. Its translation: CASSLIWSTGELFF.

In its sample, this clone is medium-sized. The chain couples TRBV12-3 or TRBV12-4 to TRBJ1-2; the D gene is possibly TRBD1 (5 bases). V was clipped by 6 bases and J by 1 base, with 12 bases between them. The CDR3 consists of 14 residues. This CDR3 is CASRPQGVNYGYTF. In nucleotides, the CDR3 is TGTGCCAGCAGACCGCAGGGAGTTAACTATGGCTACACCTTC.

This clone was seen a handful of times. This chain links TRBV28 with TRBJ2-3, with 12 nucleotides matching TRBD2. This CDR3 comprises 14 residues. The V and J ends lost 5 bases and 8 bases, in that order; junction bases with no gene match: 5. Germline loops: CDR1 MDHEN, CDR2 SYDVKM. The CDR3, as DNA: TGTGCCAGCAGTCCGCGACTAGCGGGAGCTACGCAGTATTTT. Its translation is CASSPRLAGATQYF.

This clone has at least ten counts. In nucleotides, the CDR3 is TGTGCCAGCAGCCAGGGGACAGGGATCTTCACAGATACGCAGTATTTT. Translated: CASSQGTGIFTDTQYF. This rearrangement joins TRBV11-2 to TRBJ2-3; 9 positions match TRBD1. This CDR3 region has 16 residues. Unmatched junction bases numbered 8, after V lost 5 bases and J lost 2 bases. CDR1 and CDR2 from the germline V gene are SGHAT and FQNNGV.

Ten or more counts support this clone. The chain uses TRBV18 and TRBJ2-7; 7 nucleotides agree with TRBD2. This CDR3 is built from 12 residues. Germline CDR1 reads KGHSH; CDR2 reads LQKENI. With V trimmed by 2 bases and J by 7 bases, 2 bases remained unmatched. CDR3 coding DNA: TGTGCCAGCTCACCAAGCGGGGAGGAGCAGTACTTC. Translated: CASSPSGEEQYF.

The V gene is TRBV4-1, the J gene TRBJ2-1; tentative D call: TRBD2 (5 bases). V lost 5 bases, J lost 7 bases, and 18 bases lay in between. The CDR3 runs 15 residues. CDR1 is MGHRA, CDR2 YSYEKL, per germline. The DNA of the CDR3 is TGCGCCAGCAGCTCATCAACCTCTAGCTTTAATGAGCAGTTCTTC. Translated: CASSSSTSSFNEQFF.